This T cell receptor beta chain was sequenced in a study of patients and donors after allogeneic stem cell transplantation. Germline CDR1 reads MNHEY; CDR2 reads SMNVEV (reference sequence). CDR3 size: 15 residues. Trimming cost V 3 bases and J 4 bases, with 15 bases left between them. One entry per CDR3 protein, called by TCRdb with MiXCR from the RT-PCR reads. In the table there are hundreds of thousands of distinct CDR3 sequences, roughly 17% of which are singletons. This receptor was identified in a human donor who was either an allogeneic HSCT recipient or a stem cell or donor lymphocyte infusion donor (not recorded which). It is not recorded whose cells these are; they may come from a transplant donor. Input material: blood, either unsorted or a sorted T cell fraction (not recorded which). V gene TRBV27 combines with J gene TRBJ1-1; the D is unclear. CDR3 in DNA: TGTGCCAGCAGTTTTAGTTCGGCTCCAACCACTGAAGCTTTCTTT. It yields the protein CASSFSSAPTTEAFF.